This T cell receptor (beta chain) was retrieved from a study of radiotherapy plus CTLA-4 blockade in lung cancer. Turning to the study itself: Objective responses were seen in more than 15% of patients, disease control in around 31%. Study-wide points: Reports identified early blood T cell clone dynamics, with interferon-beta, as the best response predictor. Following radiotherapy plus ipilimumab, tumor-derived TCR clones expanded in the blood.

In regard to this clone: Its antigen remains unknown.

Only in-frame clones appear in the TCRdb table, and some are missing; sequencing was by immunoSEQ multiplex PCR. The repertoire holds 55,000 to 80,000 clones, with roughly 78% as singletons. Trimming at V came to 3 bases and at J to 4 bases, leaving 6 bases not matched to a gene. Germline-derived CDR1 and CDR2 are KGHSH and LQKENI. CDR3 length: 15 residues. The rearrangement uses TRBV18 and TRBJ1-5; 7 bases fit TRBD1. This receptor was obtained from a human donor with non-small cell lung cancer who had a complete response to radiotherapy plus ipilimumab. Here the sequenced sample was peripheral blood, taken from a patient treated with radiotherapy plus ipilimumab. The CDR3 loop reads CASSPNPTGNQPQHF. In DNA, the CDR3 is TGTGCCAGCTCACCCAATCCGACAGGGAATCAGCCCCAGCATTTT.